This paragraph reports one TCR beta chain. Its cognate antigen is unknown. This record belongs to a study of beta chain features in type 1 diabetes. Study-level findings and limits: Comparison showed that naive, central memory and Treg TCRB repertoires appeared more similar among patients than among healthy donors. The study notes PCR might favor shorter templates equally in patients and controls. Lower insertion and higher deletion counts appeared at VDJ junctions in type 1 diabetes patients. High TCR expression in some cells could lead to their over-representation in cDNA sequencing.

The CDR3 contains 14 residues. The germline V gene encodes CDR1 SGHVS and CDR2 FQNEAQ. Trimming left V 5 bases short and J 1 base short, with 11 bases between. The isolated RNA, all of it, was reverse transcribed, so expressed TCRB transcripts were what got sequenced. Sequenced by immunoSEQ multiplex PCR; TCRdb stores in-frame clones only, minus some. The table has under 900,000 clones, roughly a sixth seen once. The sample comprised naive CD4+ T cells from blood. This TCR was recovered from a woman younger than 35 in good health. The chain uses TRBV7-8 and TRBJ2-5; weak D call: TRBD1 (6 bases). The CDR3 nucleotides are TGTGCCAGCAGCACTTCGGACAGCCAAGAGACCCAGTACTTC. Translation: CASSTSDSQETQYF.